The 28 T cell receptor beta chains presented below share a single source sample, sequenced in a study of blood T cell repertoires in COVID-19. Assay: immunoSEQ multiplex PCR; the TCRdb copy retains only in-frame clones and omits some. The table lists around 50,000 clones, roughly 91% of them singletons. The sample was peripheral blood. Source of these receptors: a man aged 45-60 years with active COVID-19.

The chain links TRBV14 to TRBJ2-3; TRBD2 agrees at 9 bases. The CDR3 totals 17 residues. Germline V lookup: CDR1 SGHDN, CDR2 FVKESK. V trimming: 0 bases; J trimming: 6 bases; junction bases outside the gene matches: 10. In nucleotides, the CDR3 is TGTGCCAGCAGCCAAGATGAGCGGGGGGCAACCAGGGATACGCAGTATTTT. It encodes CASSQDERGATRDTQYF.

The chain carries TRBV19 and TRBJ1-2; unclear D gene. CDR3 length: 13 amino acids. The V gene lost 5 bases and the J gene lost 0 bases, with 7 bases spanning the gap. CDR1 LNHDA and CDR2 SQIVND come from the germline V gene (reference sequence). DNA of the CDR3: TGTGCCAGTAGTTGGGCAGCTAACTATGGCTACACCTTC. It translates to CASSWAANYGYTF.

This chain connects TRBV10-3 to TRBJ2-7; 7 nucleotides line up with TRBD1. CDR3 size: 14 residues. Germline CDR1 is ENHRY and CDR2 is SYGVKD. The V gene end was trimmed by 4 bases and the J gene end by 2 bases; junction bases not matched to a gene: 5. DNA for the CDR3: TGTGCCATCAGTGTAAGGGACAGCGCCTACGAGCAGTACTTC. Residues: CAISVRDSAYEQYF.

The chain has TRBV27 and TRBJ2-7, with D possibly TRBD2 on 6 matching bases. The CDR3 totals 15 residues. Looked up from germline, CDR1 is MNHEY and CDR2 is SMNVEV (reference sequence). V was pared by 3 bases and J by 6 bases, with 18 bases between. CDR3 coding DNA: TGTGCCAGCAGTTTCGACTTGAGAGGAGCGGGCGAGCAGTACTTC. Amino acids: CASSFDLRGAGEQYF.

The CDR3 nucleotides read TGTGCCAGCAGTGACCGGGGTCAGTATGGCTACACCTTC. Its translation is CASSDRGQYGYTF. The chain is built from TRBV12-3 or TRBV12-4 and TRBJ1-2; D ambiguous. The CDR3 is 13 residues long. The V gene lost 5 bases and the J gene lost 5 bases, with 12 bases spanning the gap.

The chain links TRBV29-1 to TRBJ2-2, with D possibly being TRBD1 (6 bases). The V gene's germline CDR1 is SQVTM and CDR2 ANQGSEA. The CDR3 is 14 amino acids. V dropped 6 bases and J dropped 1 base, with 12 bases sitting between them. The DNA for the CDR3 is TGCAGCGTCCTGGGACACCTGAACACCGGGGAGCTGTTTTTT. It encodes CSVLGHLNTGELFF.

This rearrangement joins TRBV27 to TRBJ1-5; D gene unclear. CDR1 is MNHEY, CDR2 SMNVEV, per germline (reference sequence). V lost 4 bases, J lost 1 base, and 11 bases lay in between. The CDR3 has 15 amino acids. The CDR3 spells CASSSRLVSNQPQHF. CDR3 nucleotide sequence: TGTGCCAGCAGTTCCAGGTTAGTCAGCAATCAGCCCCAGCATTTT.

The chain is built from TRBV28 and TRBJ1-3, with 8 positions matching TRBD1. Germline loops: CDR1 MDHEN, CDR2 SYDVKM. The V segment lost 5 bases and the J segment 9 bases; nucleotides outside the gene matches: 9. This CDR3 comprises 14 residues. For the CDR3, the DNA is TGTGCCAGCAGTCCCTGGACAGGGAGGGGCACCATATATTTT. This encodes CASSPWTGRGTIYF.

The chain recombines TRBV28 with TRBJ2-6, with 9 bases fitting TRBD1. The germline V gene encodes CDR1 MDHEN and CDR2 SYDVKM. J was trimmed by 3 bases and V by 5 bases; bases with no gene match: 8. This CDR3 is built from 17 residues. CDR3 protein: CASSPNDRGNGANVLTF. The CDR3 nucleotides are TGTGCCAGCAGTCCGAATGACAGGGGGAATGGGGCCAACGTCCTGACTTTC.

The chain recombines TRBV7-9 with TRBJ2-3; D perhaps matches TRBD1 (6 bases). V was cut by 6 bases and J by 0 bases, with 16 bases left in between. Germline values: CDR1 SEHNR, CDR2 FQNEAQ (reference sequence). CDR3 length: 16 residues. This CDR3 is CASRGPQGLSTDTQYF. The CDR3 DNA reads TGTGCCAGCAGGGGCCCACAGGGTTTAAGCACAGATACGCAGTATTTT.

This rearrangement joins TRBV9 to TRBJ2-2; tentative D call: TRBD2 (5 bases). Germline V CDR1 and CDR2: SGDLS, YYNGEE. V dropped 0 bases and J dropped 0 bases, with 6 bases sitting between them. This CDR3 is 15 amino acids long. CDR3 loop: CASSVAGTNTGELFF. The CDR3 coding sequence is TGTGCCAGCAGCGTAGCGGGGACGAACACCGGGGAGCTGTTTTTT.

This rearrangement joins TRBV30 to TRBJ1-5; possible D gene TRBD1, 6 bases. Germline CDR1 GTSNPN, CDR2 SVGIG (reference sequence). Trimming removed 4 bases at V and 11 bases at J, with 24 bases between. The CDR3 is 15 residues long. The CDR3 here is CAWKSPDSPLRAQHF. The CDR3 DNA reads as TGTGCCTGGAAAAGCCCGGACAGCCCACTAAGGGCCCAGCATTTT.

This chain connects TRBV6-2 or TRBV6-3 to TRBJ1-1; the match to TRBD1 covers 7 bases. The germline gives CDR1 MNHEY, CDR2 SVGEGT. J gave up 11 bases and V 3 bases, and 9 bases lay outside the gene matches. This CDR3 has 13 residues. The CDR3 is CASSYFLEGQAFF. The DNA of the CDR3 is TGTGCCAGCAGTTATTTCCTAGAGGGACAGGCTTTCTTT.

The CDR3 loop reads CASSEAQGQGYGYTF. The CDR3 region has the DNA TGTGCCAGCAGTGAAGCGCAAGGACAGGGATATGGCTACACCTTC. This chain connects TRBV6-1 to TRBJ1-2; TRBD1 agrees at 8 bases. The germline V gene encodes CDR1 MNHNS and CDR2 SASEGT. The CDR3 has 15 amino acids. Unmatched junction bases numbered 5, after V lost 0 bases and J lost 5 bases.

The chain employs TRBV27 and TRBJ2-1, with D perhaps matching TRBD2 (6 bases). Germline CDR1 is MNHEY and CDR2 is SMNVEV (reference sequence). V gave up 7 bases and J gave up 9 bases, with 25 bases separating them. The CDR3 length is 16 residues. CDR3 protein: CASTRPSGLTKGEQFF. CDR3 coding DNA: TGTGCCAGCACTCGACCCTCGGGACTGACAAAGGGTGAGCAGTTCTTC.

This clone showed up just a few times. This chain joins TRBV2 and TRBJ1-5; 9 bases align to TRBD1. This CDR3 comprises 13 residues. Per the germline V gene, CDR1 is SNHLY and CDR2 is FYNNEI. The junction had 3 bases not matched to a gene; V was cut back by 6 bases and J by 6 bases. Here the CDR3 DNA reads TGTGCCAGCAGAGGGACAGGGAGTCAGCCCCAGCATTTT. As protein: CASRGTGSQPQHF.

This chain links TRBV27 with TRBJ2-2, with TRBD1 identical over 8 bases. In germline, CDR1 is MNHEY, CDR2 SMNVEV (reference sequence). Trimming took 5 bases from V and 3 from J; bases not matched to a gene: 11. This CDR3 is built from 17 residues. CDR3 sequence reads: CASSRTSGGWDTGELFF. As DNA, the CDR3 is TGTGCCAGCAGTCGGACCTCAGGGGGCTGGGACACCGGGGAGCTGTTTTTT.

The chain is built from TRBV6-6 and TRBJ1-4, with 12 bases lining up with TRBD1. V lost 6 bases to trimming and J lost 8 bases; unmatched junction nucleotides: 10. This CDR3 contains 16 residues. Germline values: CDR1 MNHNY, CDR2 SVGAGI (reference sequence). For the CDR3, the DNA is TGTGCCAGCAGGACCGGGACAGGGGGCGCCCAGGAAAAACTGTTTTTT. Protein: CASRTGTGGAQEKLFF.

This chain uses TRBV3-1 (or the pseudogene TRBV3-2) with TRBJ2-1, with TRBD1 identical over 7 bases. V lost 2 bases and J lost 0; bases outside the gene matches: 7. Germline-derived CDR1 and CDR2 are LGHDT and YNNKEL (reference sequence). This CDR3 region has 17 residues. CDR3 DNA: TGTGCCAGCAGCCAACCCGGGACAGCCAGCTCCTACAATGAGCAGTTCTTC. As protein: CASSQPGTASSYNEQFF.

The V call is TRBV7-2, the J call TRBJ2-7; a possible D gene is TRBD2 (5 bases). The CDR3 is 15 amino acids. Trimming removed 1 base from V and 4 bases from J, with 14 bases in between. Germline V CDR1 and CDR2: SGHTA, FQGNSA. Here the CDR3 reads CASSLDPTRGYEQYF. The CDR3 nucleotides read TGTGCCAGCAGCTTAGACCCAACTAGAGGATACGAGCAGTACTTC.

The rearrangement links TRBV5-5 to TRBJ2-3; 10 positions match TRBD2. The CDR3 loop spans 16 amino acids. J lost 1 base, V lost 0 bases, and 2 bases had no gene match. Germline V gene lookup returns CDR1 SGHKS and CDR2 YYEKEE (reference sequence). Written as DNA, the CDR3 is TGTGCCAGCAGCTTGGGCGGGACTAGCGGCACAGATACGCAGTATTTT. It codes for CASSLGGTSGTDTQYF.

This chain links TRBV29-1 with TRBJ1-1; 8 bases are shared with TRBD1. J was trimmed by 5 bases and V by 0 bases; bases with no gene match: 5. The CDR3 loop spans 14 amino acids. Germline CDR1 and CDR2: SQVTM and ANQGSEA. The CDR3 nucleotides are TGCAGCGTTGAAGATCGGGGGGACAGGACTGAAGCTTTCTTT. This translates into CSVEDRGDRTEAFF.

This clone was counted only a few times. The chain employs TRBV29-1 and TRBJ2-5, with TRBD2 matching 8 bases. Germline CDR1 reads SQVTM; CDR2 reads ANQGSEA. Trimming cost V 8 bases and J 4 bases; bases outside gene matches: 9. The CDR3 totals 13 residues. CDR3 nucleotides: TGCAGCACCGAGCGGGGGCCGGGAGAGACCCAGTACTTC. Residues: CSTERGPGETQYF.

This chain joins TRBV12-3 or TRBV12-4 and TRBJ1-4, with D uncertain. The CDR3 runs to 13 residues. Trimming took off 6 bases at V and 4 bases at J, with 9 bases between the two ends. CDR3 sequence (DNA): TGTGCCAGCAGCTCCCAGTTTAATGAAAAACTGTTTTTT. It encodes CASSSQFNEKLFF.

The chain employs TRBV19 and TRBJ1-6, with D unresolved. The CDR3 is 14 residues long. The V end lost 9 bases, the J end lost 0 bases, and 9 bases lay between the germline ends. The germline V gene has CDR1 LNHDA and CDR2 SQIVND (reference sequence). CDR3 residues: CASRSSSYNSPLHF. The CDR3 DNA follows: TGTGCCAGCAGGTCAAGCTCCTATAATTCACCCCTCCACTTT.

A word on this clone: At the DNA level, this CDR3 is encoded by other sequences in the same sample as well. The chain combines TRBV18 with TRBJ2-2, with 9 bases lining up with TRBD1. V shed 4 bases, J shed 1 base, and the junction held 1 base outside the gene matches. This CDR3 has 15 residues. The germline V gene has CDR1 KGHSH and CDR2 LQKENI. CDR3 bases: TGTGCCAGCTCACTGGGACAGGGGAACACCGGGGAGCTGTTTTTT. Protein: CASSLGQGNTGELFF.

The chain combines TRBV3-1 (or the pseudogene TRBV3-2) with TRBJ2-5; possibly TRBD1 for D (5 bases). This CDR3 is 16 amino acids long. V gave up 0 bases and J gave up 5 bases, with 16 bases separating them. CDR1 is LGHDT and CDR2 is YNNKEL in the germline V gene (reference sequence). CDR3 DNA: TGTGCCAGCAGCCAAGATCACAGGATACCCCGGGAGACCCAGTACTTC. Amino acids: CASSQDHRIPRETQYF.

The chain has TRBV5-1 and TRBJ2-7; tentative D call: TRBD1 (5 bases). The germline V and J ends were trimmed by 4 bases and 3 bases, with 8 bases remaining between them. Germline CDR1 and CDR2: SGHRS and YFSETQ. The CDR3 totals 12 residues. The CDR3 loop is CASSATDYEQYF. CDR3 DNA: TGCGCCAGCAGCGCGACAGACTACGAGCAGTACTTC.